A selection of T cell receptor beta chains follows, all from one sample in a study of T cell clonotyping in hematopoietic cell transplantation. Sequenced by immunoSEQ multiplex PCR; TCRdb stores in-frame clones only, minus some. The sample has fewer than 100,000 clones, around 96% seen once. Sequences were derived from peripheral blood mononuclear cells, sampled before stem cell transplant. Every receptor here comes from a woman aged 50 to 60 with acute myeloid leukemia. Some clones in this sample may be carry-over from other donors' samples. The CDR3 runs from the conserved cysteine through the conserved F or W. The D gene is left open where the match is weak. Not all rows give a size; the values are once, few, many and, for expanded clones, a class.

clone_size | j_call | v_call | d_call | cdr3_length | cdr3_nt | cdr3_aa
. | TRBJ1-2 | TRBV2 | . | 13 | TGTGCCAGCAATCGGGTAGAGAATGCTGGCTACACCTTC | CASNRVENAGYTF
. | TRBJ1-1 | TRBV10-1 | . | 13 | TGCGCCAGCAGACAGGGCATGAACACTGAAGCTTTCTTT | CASRQGMNTEAFF
. | TRBJ2-6 | TRBV7-2 | . | 17 | TGTGCCAGCAGCTTAAGCCCACAGAGCTCTGGGGCCAACGTCCTGACTTTC | CASSLSPQSSGANVLTF
. | TRBJ1-5 | TRBV5-1 | . | 14 | TGCGCCAGCAGCCAGGGGACGGGGAATCAGCCCCAGCATTTT | CASSQGTGNQPQHF
. | TRBJ1-2 | TRBV10-3 | . | 14 | TGTGCCATCAGTGGGGCAGGACGTGATGATGGCTACACCTTC | CAISGAGRDDGYTF
. | TRBJ2-7 | TRBV9 | . | 15 | TGTGCCAGCAGCGTAGGATCCCGTTTGAGCTACGAGCAGTACTTC | CASSVGSRLSYEQYF
many | TRBJ1-2 | TRBV10-3 | . | 12 | TGTGCCATCAGTGGGACCCTTTATGGCTACACCTTC | CAISGTLYGYTF
. | TRBJ2-7 | TRBV15 | . | 14 | TGTGCCACCAGCAGAAGCCGACGCTCCTACGAGCAGTACTTC | CATSRSRRSYEQYF
. | TRBJ2-7 | TRBV7-2 | TRBD2 | 15 | TGTGCCAGCAGCTTGGGGACTAGCGCTGCCTACGAGCAGTACTTC | CASSLGTSAAYEQYF
. | TRBJ2-7 | TRBV10-2 | TRBD1 | 12 | TGCGCCAGCAGTGAGGAGACAGGGGAGCAGTACTTC | CASSEETGEQYF
. | TRBJ1-1 | TRBV11-2 | . | 14 | TGTGCCAGCAGCTTTTATACAGAGAACACTGAAGCTTTCTTT | CASSFYTENTEAFF
. | TRBJ1-1 | TRBV5-1 | TRBD1 | 9 | TGCGCCAGGGATGCAGGGGGTGTCTTT | CARDAGGVF
. | TRBJ1-1 | TRBV19 | TRBD1 | 15 | TGTGCCAGTAGTTACGCACCCCAGGGGGGCTCTGAAGCTTTCTTT | CASSYAPQGGSEAFF
once | TRBJ2-3 | TRBV5-1 | TRBD2 | 16 | TGCGCCAGCAGGCCATACCCTAGCGGAATGACAGATACGCAGTATTTT | CASRPYPSGMTDTQYF
. | TRBJ2-7 | TRBV28 | . | 13 | TGTGCCAGCAGTCGCGACGGCTCCTACGAGCAGTACTTC | CASSRDGSYEQYF
. | TRBJ2-3 | TRBV19 | . | 14 | TGTGCCAGTAGTCCCACAGGGTTTCCAGATACGCAGTATTTT | CASSPTGFPDTQYF
. | TRBJ1-4 | TRBV5-6 | . | 16 | TGTGCCAGCAGCTCACTGGACAGTTCAACTAATGAAAAACTGTTTTTT | CASSSLDSSTNEKLFF
. | TRBJ1-1 | TRBV7-8 | . | 14 | TGTGCCAGCAGCATTAGGGTGGCGAACACTGAAGCTTTCTTT | CASSIRVANTEAFF
. | TRBJ2-5 | TRBV19 | . | 14 | TGTGCCAGTAGTATCAAAGCGGACCAAGAGACCCAGTACTTC | CASSIKADQETQYF
. | TRBJ1-2 | TRBV19 | . | 17 | TGTGCCAGTAGTATCCTTGGCACGTCGCAAGCTAACTATGGCTACACCTTC | CASSILGTSQANYGYTF
. | TRBJ1-1 | TRBV6-1 | . | 15 | TGTGCCAGCAGTGAAATCGGCAACGTGGAGACTGAAGCTTTCTTT | CASSEIGNVETEAFF
. | TRBJ2-7 | TRBV25-1 | . | 13 | TGTGCCAGCACCGCCGGACCCTCCTACGAGCAGTACTTC | CASTAGPSYEQYF
. | TRBJ2-7 | TRBV27 | TRBD2 | 14 | TGTGCCAGCAGTCGAACTAGCGGGAGCTACGAGCAGTACTTC | CASSRTSGSYEQYF
. | TRBJ2-7 | TRBV18 | TRBD1 | 13 | TGTGCCAGCTCGCCCCGGGACAGGGGAGAGCAGTACTTC | CASSPRDRGEQYF
. | TRBJ2-7 | TRBV28 | . | 13 | TGTGCCAGCAGTTTACCGGGAACCTACGAGCAGTACTTC | CASSLPGTYEQYF
. | TRBJ2-5 | TRBV28 | TRBD1 | 16 | TGTGCCAGCAGTTTATATGGGGACAGGGTAGGGGAGACCCAGTACTTC | CASSLYGDRVGETQYF
. | TRBJ2-2 | TRBV7-2 | TRBD2 | 17 | TGTGCCAGCAGCTTAGTGAGCGGGGGGGCTCGCACCGGGGAGCTGTTTTTT | CASSLVSGGARTGELFF
. | TRBJ1-3 | TRBV10-3 | . | 12 | TGTGCCATCGGGACCTCTGGAAACACCATATATTTT | CAIGTSGNTIYF
. | TRBJ1-5 | TRBV30 | . | 14 | TGTGCCTGTTCCCGCCAACAGGGCGGTCAGCCCCAGCATTTT | CACSRQQGGQPQHF
. | TRBJ1-1 | TRBV5-8 | TRBD1 | 15 | TGTGCCAGCAGTCCACAGGGGCGGCGGAACACTGAAGCTTTCTTT | CASSPQGRRNTEAFF
. | TRBJ2-2 | TRBV2 | . | 15 | TGTGCCAGCAGATACGAAAGGTCGGGCACCGGGGAGCTGTTTTTT | CASRYERSGTGELFF
. | TRBJ2-3 | TRBV19 | TRBD2 | 15 | TGTGCCAGTAGTATTATGGGACTAGCGACAGATACGCAGTATTTT | CASSIMGLATDTQYF
. | TRBJ1-1 | TRBV6-4 | . | 14 | TGTGCCAGCAGCCCAATCCTTTCGTCGGGCGAAGCTTTCTTT | CASSPILSSGEAFF
. | TRBJ2-2 | TRBV6-6 | . | 14 | TGTGCCAGCAGAGCGGACATGGGCACCGGGGAGCTGTTTTTT | CASRADMGTGELFF
. | TRBJ2-1 | TRBV30 | . | 15 | TGTGCCTGGAGAGCACTGGGGGGCCTAAACAATGAGCAGTTCTTC | CAWRALGGLNNEQFF
once | TRBJ2-2 | TRBV7-6 | . | 14 | TGTGCCAGCAGGCCGACTGTAAACACCGGGGAGCTGTTTTTT | CASRPTVNTGELFF
. | TRBJ2-7 | TRBV7-2 | TRBD2 | 13 | TGTGCCAGCTCAAGGGGAGGGAACTACGAGCAGTACTTC | CASSRGGNYEQYF
. | TRBJ2-7 | TRBV2 | TRBD1 | 12 | TGTGCCAGCAGAAAAACAGGGGACGAGCAGTACTTC | CASRKTGDEQYF
. | TRBJ2-1 | TRBV19 | . | 14 | TGTGCCAGTAGTATTGTGAGGTCCTACAATGAGCAGTTCTTC | CASSIVRSYNEQFF
. | TRBJ1-5 | TRBV28 | . | 12 | TGTGCCAGCAGTTGGAGGTATCAGCCCCAGCATTTT | CASSWRYQPQHF
. | TRBJ2-5 | TRBV28 | . | 15 | TGTGCCAGCACACAGAGGAGGGGGCGCTTGGAGACCCAGTACTTC | CASTQRRGRLETQYF
. | TRBJ2-1 | TRBV6-5 | . | 15 | TGTGCCAGCAGTTACTCGAAACGGTGGTACAATGAGCAGTTCTTC | CASSYSKRWYNEQFF
. | TRBJ2-5 | TRBV7-6 | TRBD1 | 14 | TGTGCCAGCAGCATGACAGGGGAACAAGAGACCCAGTACTTC | CASSMTGEQETQYF
. | TRBJ2-3 | TRBV5-1 | . | 14 | TGCGCCAGCAGCTTGGCCGGGGGATCGGATACGCAGTATTTT | CASSLAGGSDTQYF
. | TRBJ2-2 | TRBV4-1 | . | 14 | TGCGCCAGCAGCCAACTGGACGCAACCGGGGAGCTGTTTTTT | CASSQLDATGELFF
. | TRBJ1-4 | TRBV6-5 | . | 14 | TGTGCCAGCAGATACGGGGGGTCTAATGAAAAACTGTTTTTT | CASRYGGSNEKLFF
. | TRBJ1-3 | TRBV6-1 | TRBD1 | 13 | TGTGCCAGCATCGACAGGGCCGGAAACACCATATATTTT | CASIDRAGNTIYF
once | TRBJ2-2 | TRBV25-1 | TRBD2 | 15 | TGTGCCAGCAGTGATCTTAGCGGGGGAACCGGGGAGCTGTTTTTT | CASSDLSGGTGELFF
. | TRBJ1-5 | TRBV7-8 | . | 16 | TGTGCCAGCAGCCCTCACAGGTTTCCTAGCAATCAGCCCCAGCATTTT | CASSPHRFPSNQPQHF
. | TRBJ1-1 | TRBV10-3 | TRBD1 | 15 | TGTGCCATCAGTGAGCCACAGGGGTTGAACACTGAAGCTTTCTTT | CAISEPQGLNTEAFF
. | TRBJ2-2 | TRBV2 | TRBD1 | 15 | TGTGCCAGCAGTGGACAGGGATCGAACACCGGGGAGCTGTTTTTT | CASSGQGSNTGELFF
. | TRBJ2-1 | TRBV7-2 | . | 15 | TGTGCCAGCAGCTGGGCCCTTCCTACGGCCAATGAGCAGTTCTTC | CASSWALPTANEQFF
. | TRBJ2-5 | TRBV6-5 | TRBD1 | 15 | TGTGCCAGCAGTTACTCGAGGGACAGACAAGAGACCCAGTACTTC | CASSYSRDRQETQYF